What follows describes a single T cell receptor beta chain. This clonotype was seen ten or more times. Its antigen is still unknown. Base-call qualities are not available, and no considerably larger clone is one nucleotide away. This record comes from a study of identical twins (dated by TCRdb to about 2016). For the study in its entirety: TCR alpha and beta repertoires from monozygotic twins, unrelated adults of various ages and cord blood were deep-sequenced to test whether fetal clonotypes persist. To rule out contamination, the twin experiments were replicated at different times with different library preparation protocols. Summary of the overall study and its limitations: Recombination models systematically underestimated out-of-frame TCR alpha sharing in monozygotic twins but agreed with sharing between unrelated individuals. Because the same donors could not be followed over many years, conclusions were based on cross-sectional statistical analysis. Compared with coincidental sharing between unrelated individuals, an excess of low generation-probability sequences was observed among out-of-frame TCR alpha sequences shared between twins. Zero-insertion analyses could be partly confounded by invariant T cells such as MAIT and iNKT, although diverse VJ usage argued against such confounding for most clonotypes. Excess twin sharing in beta out-of-frame sequences was weaker because fewer shared sequences lowered the signal-to-noise ratio. Abundant cord blood beta clonotypes carried fewer insertions; young adult naive repertoires showed a weaker similar trend, while memory repertoires showed none.

The germline V gene specifies MGHRA as CDR1 and YSYEKL as CDR2. The trim is 8 bases for V and 2 bases for J, with a gap of 18 bases between the germline ends. The CDR3 has 15 amino acids, counting the end cysteine and phenylalanine. Only the CDR3 part of the read is kept: 45 bases, read in frame from the first base. To prepare the library, 5' RACE was applied. TCRdb records Illumina HiSeq 2000 as the sequencer. A universal primer binding site was added through template switching, and the final cDNA carried a unique molecular identifier so that TCR cDNA molecules could be counted accurately. Specific primers in the conserved constant-segment region were used to synthesize first-strand cDNA for TCR alpha and beta chains. To control for contamination, every cDNA library was double barcoded, receiving both a SMART-Mk sample barcode and Illumina barcodes. TruSeq adapter sequences, together with Illumina sample barcodes, were added in two successive PCR steps. The Illumina HiSeq platform was used with custom primers to sequence TCR alpha and beta cDNA libraries. Per the original workflow: MiGEC processed the raw reads to extract unique molecular identifiers, while MiXCR was used to determine the CDR3 positions. For each individual, recombination models were inferred using an EM algorithm with the repgenHMM and IGoR tools. Shared clonotype analysis was performed with the tcR package in R, normalizing sharing by the product of cloneset sizes. To study raw recombination without the effects of thymic and clonal selection, out-of-frame nonproductive sequences were analyzed. TCRdb trimmed public reads at Q25 via fastp, called clones via MiXCR and kept in-frame beta chains. Entries that share a CDR3 protein sequence are merged under the most common genes and DNA. TCRdb, not the original authors, processed these V and J calls. This sample is represented by some 240,000 distinct CDR3 sequences; roughly a tenth of them were singletons. Over 8% of the sample rests with the top ten.

Every donor was a healthy Caucasian. Miltenyi CD45RO+ enrichment and human naive T-cell isolation kits were used to isolate memory (CD45RO+) and naive T cells from PBMC. The chain joins TRBV4-1 to TRBJ1-1; TRBD1 might be the D gene, on 5 matching bases. The clonotype originates from a man aged 45-65 years in good health. The material sequenced was memory T cells sorted from blood. The cell subset or site label corresponds to: CD45RO+ enriched T cells. The encoded CDR3 is CASGFTGGPNTEAFF. The sequenced DNA is TGCGCCAGCGGCTTTACCGGGGGTCCAAACACTGAAGCTTTCTTT.